These 7 T cell receptor beta chains originate from one sample sequenced in a study of T-cell memory formation after mild COVID-19. TCRdb analysed the 5' RACE reads with MiXCR anew, one entry per CDR3 protein. In the table there are tens of thousands of distinct CDR3 sequences, around 10% of which are singletons. Sequencing was carried out using PBMCs or a T cell subset sorted from them (not recorded which). These receptors were taken from a man aged 18 to 30 who had mild COVID-19 (a few samples of this study predate the infection). Cell type and time point are not known.

Here the CDR3 reads CASSKRGSTDTQYF. CDR3 sequence (DNA): TGTGCCAGCAGCAAGCGGGGCAGCACAGATACGCAGTATTTT. The rearrangement joins TRBV3-1 to TRBJ2-3, with 7 bases fitting TRBD2. J gave up 0 bases and V 5 bases, and 2 bases lay outside the gene matches. Germline-derived CDR1 and CDR2 are LGHDT and YNNKEL (reference sequence). The CDR3 is 14 amino acids.

This clonotype was counted at least ten times. The chain uses TRBV4-2 and TRBJ1-1; no definite D call. This CDR3 is 15 amino acids long. Trimming left V 1 base short and J 4 bases short, with 13 bases between. In germline, CDR1 is LGHNA, CDR2 YNFKEQ. In DNA, the CDR3 is TGTGCCAGCAGCCAAGTCTGGCTTCAGAGCACTGAAGCTTTCTTT. This gives the protein CASSQVWLQSTEAFF.

This clonotype was recorded many times. The chain joins TRBV11-2 to TRBJ2-4; D unclear. CDR3 length equals 14 residues. V lost 3 bases to trimming and J lost 0 bases, with 6 bases between them. Per germline, CDR1 SGHAT and CDR2 FQNNGV. CDR3 DNA: TGTGCCAGCAGCTTCACCCTAGCCAAAAACATTCAGTACTTC. This translates into CASSFTLAKNIQYF.

Ten or more counts support this clonotype. V and J are TRBV7-2 and TRBJ2-7; 8 bases fit TRBD2. Germline CDR1 SGHTA, CDR2 FQGNSA. The CDR3 has 17 residues. The V gene end was trimmed by 5 bases and the J gene end by 2 bases; junction bases not matched to a gene: 14. CDR3 bases: TGTGCCAGCAGCACCCGGGGAAGCGGGGGACTAACCTACGAGCAGTACTTC. This gives the protein CASSTRGSGGLTYEQYF.

The rearrangement links TRBV5-1 to TRBJ2-5; 8 bases line up with TRBD2. The CDR3 totals 15 residues. Trimming removed 1 base from V and 7 bases from J; junction bases left unmatched: 9. Germline V gives CDR1 SGHRS, CDR2 YFSETQ. The CDR3 DNA reads as TGCGCCAGCAGCTTGACCGGGGGGGCCGGTCGGACCCAGTACTTC. It encodes CASSLTGGAGRTQYF.

This clonotype was detected many times. This chain uses TRBV30 with TRBJ2-2, with D possibly TRBD2 on 7 matching bases. From germline, CDR1 is GTSNPN and CDR2 SVGIG (reference sequence). The CDR3 runs to 16 residues. The ends were cut back, 4 bases at V and 0 bases at J, with 15 bases in the middle. The CDR3 DNA is TGTGCCTGGACCCCCTGGGGGGGCGCGAACACCGGGGAGCTGTTTTTT. Residues: CAWTPWGGANTGELFF.

This clonotype appeared many times. The chain employs TRBV13 and TRBJ2-3; no definite D call. The CDR3 runs 15 residues. V was pared by 7 bases and J by 3 bases, with 17 bases between. Germline V gene sequence: CDR1 PRHDT, CDR2 FYEKMQ (reference sequence). This chain's CDR3 is CASTRPDLLTDTQYF. In DNA, the CDR3 is TGTGCCAGCACCCGACCGGACCTACTAACAGATACGCAGTATTTT.